This T cell receptor beta chain originates from a study of blood T cell repertoires in COVID-19. TCRdb's copy holds only in-frame clones and misses some; the assay was immunoSEQ multiplex PCR. The profile shows 150,000 to 170,000 clones, roughly 80% of them singletons. V dropped 5 bases and J dropped 7; count of bases not matched to a gene: 6. CDR3 length equals 15 residues. Looked up from germline, CDR1 is SGHTA and CDR2 is FQGTGA. The chain joins TRBV7-3 to TRBJ2-2; 11 nucleotides line up with TRBD1. The TCR sequence derives from an older woman with COVID-19, enrolled during active disease. The material sequenced was peripheral blood. The CDR3 loop is CASSPDRGRDGELFF. As DNA, the CDR3 is TGTGCCAGCAGCCCGGACAGGGGGCGAGACGGGGAGCTGTTTTTT.